What follows are 7 T cell receptor beta chains derived from one specimen sequenced in a study of type 1 regulatory T cells. TCRdb processed the reads anew with MiXCR; each CDR3 protein has one entry. The sample has 13,000 to 15,000 distinct CDR3 sequences; around 13% are singletons. Antigen specificity for these receptors is unknown. The source material was cultured T cells, either the whole culture or a sorted T cell fraction (not recorded which). These receptors were taken from a human donor in good health.

This chain links TRBV5-6 with TRBJ2-4; possible D gene TRBD1, 6 bases. The germline V gene has CDR1 SGHDT and CDR2 YYEEEE. CDR3 length: 15 amino acids. Trimming removed 5 bases from V and 1 base from J, with 13 bases in between. The CDR3 nucleotides are TGTGCCAGCAGAGAGACAGGATGGGCCAAAAACATTCAGTACTTC. Residues: CASRETGWAKNIQYF. Variable domain in full (rest from reference TRBV5-6 and TRBJ2-4): DAGVTQSPTHLIKTRGQQVTLRCSPKSGHDTVSWYQQALGQGPQFIFQYYEEEERQRGNFPDRFSGHQFPNYSSELNVNALLLGDSALYLCASRETGWAKNIQYFGAGTRLSVL.

A note on this clonotype: A much larger clone differs from this one at a single base, so this may be a read error. This chain links TRBV18 with TRBJ1-1; D not certain. The ends were cut back, 5 bases at V and 1 base at J, with 8 bases in the middle. This CDR3 has 13 residues. The V gene's germline CDR1 is KGHSH and CDR2 LQKENI. The CDR3 nucleotides read TGTGCCAGCTCATCGGTGGAGAACACTGAAGCTTTCTTT. It translates to CASSSVENTEAFF. The full variable domain, with the rest looked up from reference TRBV18 and TRBJ1-1, is NAGVMQNPRHLVRRRGQEARLRCSPMKGHSHVYWYRQLPEEGLKFMVYLQKENIIDESGMPKERFSAEFPKEGPSILRIQQVVRGDSAAYFCASSSVENTEAFFGQGTRLTVV.

This clonotype was picked up many times. V is TRBV3-1 and J is TRBJ2-7; D possibly corresponds to TRBD1 (5 bases). Germline CDR1 LGHDT, CDR2 YNNKEL (reference sequence). Trimming removed 1 base from V and 3 bases from J, with 10 bases in between. The CDR3 contains 14 residues. The CDR3 DNA reads TGTGCCAGCAGCCAAGGTCAGGGTATCTACGAGCAGTACTTC. Its protein is CASSQGQGIYEQYF.

This clonotype has a handful of counts. This sequence joins TRBV16 and TRBJ2-3, with D uncertain. V lost 7 bases and J lost 7, with 9 bases in between. This CDR3 has 11 amino acids. Germline V gene data show CDR1 as KGHSY and CDR2 as FQNENV. The CDR3 DNA sequence: TGTGCCAGCACCTCTTCGCATACGCAGTATTTT. It yields the protein CASTSSHTQYF. The full variable domain, in which reference TRBV16 and TRBJ2-3 provide the parts outside the CDR3, is GEEVAQTPKHLVRGEGQKAKLYCAPIKGHSYVFWYQQVLKNEFKFLISFQNENVFDETGMPKERFSAKCLPNSPCSLEIQATKLEDSAVYFCASTSSHTQYFGPGTRLTVL.

In its sample, this clonotype was seen many times. The chain links TRBV4-2 to TRBJ2-2, with a tentative D call TRBD2 (6 bases). Trimming removed 0 bases from V and 8 bases from J, with 10 bases in between. The CDR3 spans 14 residues. CDR1 is LGHNA and CDR2 is YNFKEQ in the germline V gene. The CDR3 region is CASSQEGGFGELFF. The CDR3 DNA is TGTGCCAGCAGCCAAGAGGGGGGTTTTGGGGAGCTGTTTTTT.

This clonotype was seen a handful of times. The V and J genes are TRBV4-2 and TRBJ1-6, with 8 bases matching TRBD1. V dropped 2 bases and J dropped 7; count of bases not matched to a gene: 4. The CDR3 runs to 15 residues. Germline CDR1 LGHNA, CDR2 YNFKEQ. The CDR3 sequence is CASSQPWTGNSPLHF. DNA of the CDR3: TGTGCCAGCAGCCAACCTTGGACAGGGAATTCACCCCTCCACTTT.

This clonotype was observed at least ten times. The chain links TRBV10-3 to TRBJ2-5; D gene ambiguous. The CDR3 is made up of 14 amino acids. Looked up from germline, CDR1 is ENHRY and CDR2 is SYGVKD. V was pared by 4 bases and J by 4 bases, with 13 bases between. The CDR3 spells CAISGRMVSETQYF. Here the CDR3 DNA reads TGTGCCATCAGTGGAAGGATGGTGTCAGAGACCCAGTACTTC.